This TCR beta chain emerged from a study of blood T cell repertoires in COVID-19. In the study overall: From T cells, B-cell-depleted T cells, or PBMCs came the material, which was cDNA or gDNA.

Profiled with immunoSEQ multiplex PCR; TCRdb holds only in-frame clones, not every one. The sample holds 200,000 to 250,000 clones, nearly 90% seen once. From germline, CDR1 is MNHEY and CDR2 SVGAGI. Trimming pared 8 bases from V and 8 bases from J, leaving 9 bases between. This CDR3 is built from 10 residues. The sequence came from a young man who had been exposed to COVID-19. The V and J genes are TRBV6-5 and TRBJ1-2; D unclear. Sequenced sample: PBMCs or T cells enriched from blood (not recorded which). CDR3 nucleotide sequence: TGTGCCAGCCAGTGGGAGGGCTACACCTTC. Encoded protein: CASQWEGYTF.